The source of this T cell receptor (beta chain) is a study of OX40 agonist ivuxolimab in advanced cancers. About the research overall: Patients in the trial were receiving intravenous ivuxolimab every 2 weeks, at doses of 0.01 to 10 mg/kg. Partial responses were achieved by three patients, one with hepatocellular carcinoma and two with cutaneous melanoma.

The table came from immunoSEQ multiplex PCR; TCRdb's copy has only in-frame clones and leaves some out. The sample gives about 65,000 clones, over 80% of which show up once; 1.5% to 2% is in the top ten. Whole-study results and caveats: CD8+ T cells showed, on average, more clonal expansion than CD4+ cells.

V lost 6 bases, J lost 0 bases, and 4 bases stayed unmatched. CDR3 size: 15 residues. Per the germline V gene, CDR1 is SGHTA and CDR2 is FQGNSA. About this clone itself: Its antigen is not known.

The material sequenced was CD4+ or CD8+ T cells sorted from blood, taken in a trial of the OX40 agonist ivuxolimab. The TCR sequence derives from an adult with an advanced solid tumor such as melanoma, head and neck, liver or kidney cancer. The chain joins TRBV7-2 to TRBJ2-1; 8 nucleotides align to TRBD2. CDR3 protein: CASSIGGASYNEQFF. CDR3 sequence (DNA): TGTGCCAGCAGTATCGGGGGGGCCTCCTACAATGAGCAGTTCTTC.